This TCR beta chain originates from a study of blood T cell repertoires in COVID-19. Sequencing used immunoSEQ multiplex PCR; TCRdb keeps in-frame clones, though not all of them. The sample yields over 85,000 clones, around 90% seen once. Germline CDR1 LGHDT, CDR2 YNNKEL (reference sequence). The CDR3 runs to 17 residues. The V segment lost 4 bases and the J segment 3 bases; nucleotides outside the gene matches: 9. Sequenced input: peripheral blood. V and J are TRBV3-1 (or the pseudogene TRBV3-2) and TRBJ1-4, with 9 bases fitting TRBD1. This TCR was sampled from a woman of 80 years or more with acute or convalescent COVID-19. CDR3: CASSPLFWTGANEKLFF. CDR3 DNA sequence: TGTGCCAGCAGCCCACTATTTTGGACAGGGGCTAATGAAAAACTGTTTTTT.